This is a list of T cell receptor beta chains from one sample in a study of identical twins. TCRdb passed the 5' RACE reads through MiXCR, listing each CDR3 protein once. The table includes roughly 350,000 distinct CDR3 sequences, 12% detected once. The sample also formed part of further work on yellow fever vaccine responses in identical twins.

The sample taken for sequencing was CD8+ T cells sorted from blood. These receptors all stem from a woman aged 18-29 years in good health. The conserved cysteine and the conserved F or W are not part of the CDR3 here.

J: TRBJ2-5; V: TRBV15; CDR3: ATSRDGGSGGHGTQY
J: TRBJ2-2; V: TRBV6-5; CDR3: ASSYNSGELF
J: TRBJ2-5; V: TRBV7-2; CDR3: ASTMAGDRETQY
J: TRBJ1-1; V: TRBV29-1; CDR3: SVLAVEAF
J: TRBJ2-1; V: TRBV4-1; CDR3: ASSQRTSGGAREQF
J: TRBJ2-1; V: TRBV2; CDR3: ASSEADSARGYNEQF
J: TRBJ2-1; V: TRBV15; CDR3: ATSRLHLGAYEQL
J: TRBJ1-2; V: TRBV10-2; CDR3: ASSESTTNGYT
J: TRBJ2-3; V: TRBV5-1; CDR3: ASSRVLGTDTQY
J: TRBJ2-5; V: TRBV5-1; CDR3: ASSNRLGDAETQY
J: TRBJ2-7; V: TRBV27; CDR3: ASSLSAEETNEQY
J: TRBJ2-5; V: TRBV6-5; CDR3: ASIYPPGGAVETQY
J: TRBJ2-7; V: TRBV5-6; CDR3: ASSLDSFYEQY
J: TRBJ2-1; V: TRBV5-1; CDR3: ASSIRQGGEYNEQF
J: TRBJ2-1; V: TRBV2; CDR3: ASSTLATYNEQF
J: TRBJ1-2; V: TRBV15; CDR3: ATSRERQGPTKYT
J: TRBJ2-5; V: TRBV5-1; CDR3: ASTQAGAQGETQY
J: TRBJ1-4; V: TRBV5-1; CDR3: ASRDVGGLGKLF
J: TRBJ2-1; V: TRBV9; CDR3: ASSVTSGKNEQF
J: TRBJ2-3; V: TRBV7-9; CDR3: ASSKTGSDTQY
J: TRBJ2-5; V: TRBV5-5; CDR3: ASSPPLGDQETQY
J: TRBJ2-3; V: TRBV4-1; CDR3: ASSQVQDRVTDTQY
J: TRBJ2-3; V: TRBV7-2; CDR3: ASRLTGTTTDTQY
J: TRBJ1-1; V: TRBV6-5; CDR3: ASSYDQGLPEAF
J: TRBJ2-4; V: TRBV12-3/TRBV12-4; CDR3: ASSSGTDKNIQY
J: TRBJ2-1; V: TRBV3-1; CDR3: ASSLPSGGPSYNEQF
J: TRBJ2-1; V: TRBV27; CDR3: ASSLQGTTYNEQF
J: TRBJ2-7; V: TRBV27; CDR3: ASRPRDRGLGEQY
J: TRBJ2-1; V: TRBV2; CDR3: ASQRDAYNEQF
J: TRBJ2-1; V: TRBV7-2; CDR3: ASSLVLGDNEQF
J: TRBJ2-1; V: TRBV12-3/TRBV12-4; CDR3: ASRSQSSYNEQF
J: TRBJ1-2; V: TRBV6-5; CDR3: ASSYAAGVDYGYT
J: TRBJ1-2; V: TRBV12-3/TRBV12-4; CDR3: ASSPGTGTYGYT